Listed below are T cell receptor beta chains from one sample, sequenced in a study of T cell responses to AZD1222 COVID-19 vaccine. Clones were read by immunoSEQ multiplex PCR, and TCRdb kept only the in-frame ones, dropping some. Among roughly 130,000 clones, roughly 93% were seen once, and the ten largest hold around 7%. The specimen comprised peripheral blood, sampled on day 0 of AZD1222 vaccination. The origin of the receptors is an adult in good health. CDR3s include the opening cysteine and the closing phenylalanine or tryptophan. A D gene is named only where the DNA matches it firmly. Part of the rows lack a size; the others show once, few, many or a class for expanded clones.

CDR3nt: TGTGCCAGCAGTGCGGGACTAGCGGGGGGCTCGGGGGAGACCCAGTACTTC
CDR3aa: CASSAGLAGGSGETQYF
d_gene: TRBD2
j_gene: TRBJ2-5
abundance: once
v_gene: TRBV2

CDR3nt: TGTGCCACCAGCGAAAAGGGACTCCAGAACACCGGGGAGCTGTTTTTT
CDR3aa: CATSEKGLQNTGELFF
d_gene: NA
j_gene: TRBJ2-2
abundance: NA
v_gene: TRBV24-1

CDR3nt: TGTGCCACCAGTGATGATGTAAGGGAAGCAGATACGCAGTATTTT
CDR3aa: CATSDDVREADTQYF
d_gene: NA
j_gene: TRBJ2-3
abundance: once
v_gene: TRBV24-1

CDR3nt: TGCGCCAGCAGCTTAGCAGGGATTCAGGGCTACACCTTC
CDR3aa: CASSLAGIQGYTF
d_gene: NA
j_gene: TRBJ1-2
abundance: NA
v_gene: TRBV5-1

CDR3nt: TGCAGCGTTGAGGCTGTGTTAGGAGCTTTCTTT
CDR3aa: CSVEAVLGAFF
d_gene: NA
j_gene: TRBJ1-1
abundance: NA
v_gene: TRBV29-1

CDR3nt: TGTGCCAGCAGTGATGGAGGTGTCCTCTACAATGAGCAGTTCTTC
CDR3aa: CASSDGGVLYNEQFF
d_gene: NA
j_gene: TRBJ2-1
abundance: NA
v_gene: TRBV2

CDR3nt: TGCGCCAGCAGTCAATCCCACGGGACAGGGGGCCACGAGCAGTACTTC
CDR3aa: CASSQSHGTGGHEQYF
d_gene: TRBD1
j_gene: TRBJ2-7
abundance: NA
v_gene: TRBV23-1

CDR3nt: TGTGCCAGCATCTCCGGGACCGCTTCAGGATATGGCTACACCTTC
CDR3aa: CASISGTASGYGYTF
d_gene: NA
j_gene: TRBJ1-2
abundance: once
v_gene: TRBV28

CDR3nt: TGTGCCAGCATTTCCCACACCGGGGAGCTGTTTTTT
CDR3aa: CASISHTGELFF
d_gene: NA
j_gene: TRBJ2-2
abundance: NA
v_gene: TRBV28

CDR3nt: TGTGCCAGCAGATCAGGGGCAGGGGAGATGCGTCAGCCCCAGCATTTT
CDR3aa: CASRSGAGEMRQPQHF
d_gene: NA
j_gene: TRBJ1-5
abundance: once
v_gene: TRBV7-8

CDR3nt: TGTGCCAGCAGTTTGTACCCACAGGGGGAACGGACTGAAGCTTTCTTT
CDR3aa: CASSLYPQGERTEAFF
d_gene: TRBD1
j_gene: TRBJ1-1
abundance: NA
v_gene: TRBV27

CDR3nt: TGTGCCAGCAAAACACAGTATAGCTCCTACAATGAGCAGTTCTTC
CDR3aa: CASKTQYSSYNEQFF
d_gene: NA
j_gene: TRBJ2-1
abundance: once
v_gene: TRBV2

CDR3nt: TGTGCCAGTACGACGGGCTCCTACAATGAGCAGTTCTTC
CDR3aa: CASTTGSYNEQFF
d_gene: NA
j_gene: TRBJ2-1
abundance: NA
v_gene: TRBV27

CDR3nt: TGTGCCAGCAGCCATAGCGGGACAACAGATACGCAGTATTTT
CDR3aa: CASSHSGTTDTQYF
d_gene: TRBD2
j_gene: TRBJ2-3
abundance: NA
v_gene: TRBV3-1/TRBV3-2

CDR3nt: TGTGCCAGCAGCTTGCAGGGGCAGGGCTACACCTTC
CDR3aa: CASSLQGQGYTF
d_gene: NA
j_gene: TRBJ1-2
abundance: NA
v_gene: TRBV7-9

CDR3nt: TGTGCCAGCAGTGAAAGTTTTAGGGGCAGGGGCACTGAAGCTTTCTTT
CDR3aa: CASSESFRGRGTEAFF
d_gene: NA
j_gene: TRBJ1-1
abundance: many
v_gene: TRBV6-1

CDR3nt: TGTGCCAGCAGTTCTACGCAAGAAGTGAGCCAGCCCCAGCATTTT
CDR3aa: CASSSTQEVSQPQHF
d_gene: NA
j_gene: TRBJ1-5
abundance: NA
v_gene: TRBV6-5

CDR3nt: TGCAGCGCCCTGGCGGGCCGGGAGACCCAGTACTTC
CDR3aa: CSALAGRETQYF
d_gene: NA
j_gene: TRBJ2-5
abundance: NA
v_gene: TRBV29-1

CDR3nt: TGTGCCAGCAGCGGGGACCTTAGCCAAGAGACCCAGTACTTC
CDR3aa: CASSGDLSQETQYF
d_gene: NA
j_gene: TRBJ2-5
abundance: NA
v_gene: TRBV9

CDR3nt: TGTGCCAGCAGAGAGGGAATTAGCTCCTACAATGAGCAGTTCTTC
CDR3aa: CASREGISSYNEQFF
d_gene: NA
j_gene: TRBJ2-1
abundance: NA
v_gene: TRBV28

CDR3nt: TGTGCCAGCAGCTTGGACCGAAAGCAGACCCAGTACTTC
CDR3aa: CASSLDRKQTQYF
d_gene: NA
j_gene: TRBJ2-5
abundance: NA
v_gene: TRBV5-4

CDR3nt: TGTGCCAGCAGCCAAGATTATGAGGTCGAGCAGTACTTC
CDR3aa: CASSQDYEVEQYF
d_gene: NA
j_gene: TRBJ2-7
abundance: once
v_gene: TRBV3-1/TRBV3-2

CDR3nt: TGTGCCAGCAGTTTAAGGGGTGTTCTAGCCAAAAACATTCAGTACTTC
CDR3aa: CASSLRGVLAKNIQYF
d_gene: NA
j_gene: TRBJ2-4
abundance: NA
v_gene: TRBV27

CDR3nt: TGCGCCAGCAGCTTGGTTGCAGGCGGTACGGGCACTGAAGCTTTCTTT
CDR3aa: CASSLVAGGTGTEAFF
d_gene: NA
j_gene: TRBJ1-1
abundance: NA
v_gene: TRBV5-1

CDR3nt: TGTGCCAGCAGTCCCACGAGGCTTGGCACTGAAGCTTTCTTT
CDR3aa: CASSPTRLGTEAFF
d_gene: NA
j_gene: TRBJ1-1
abundance: NA
v_gene: TRBV27

CDR3nt: TGTGCCAGCAGCCCGGAGACTAGCGGGAGGGCCCAGGACCATGAGCAGTTCTTC
CDR3aa: CASSPETSGRAQDHEQFF
d_gene: TRBD2
j_gene: TRBJ2-1
abundance: NA
v_gene: TRBV7-9

CDR3nt: TGTGCCAGCAGCTCGCAATGGAGCGAGCAGTACTTC
CDR3aa: CASSSQWSEQYF
d_gene: NA
j_gene: TRBJ2-7
abundance: NA
v_gene: TRBV5-6

CDR3nt: TGTGCCACCAGCGGGACACCAAGCTCTGGAAACACCATATATTTT
CDR3aa: CATSGTPSSGNTIYF
d_gene: NA
j_gene: TRBJ1-3
abundance: NA
v_gene: TRBV15

CDR3nt: TGTGCCAGCATCCGGGACTGGGGTGATATCGAGCAGTACTTC
CDR3aa: CASIRDWGDIEQYF
d_gene: NA
j_gene: TRBJ2-7
abundance: NA
v_gene: TRBV7-8

CDR3nt: TGTGCCAGCAGCCCGGGGGGGGGCGCCTACAATGAGCAGTTCTTC
CDR3aa: CASSPGGGAYNEQFF
d_gene: TRBD2
j_gene: TRBJ2-1
abundance: NA
v_gene: TRBV9

CDR3nt: TGTGCCAGCAAAGAGACTGGCTCCTACGAGCAGTACTTC
CDR3aa: CASKETGSYEQYF
d_gene: NA
j_gene: TRBJ2-7
abundance: NA
v_gene: TRBV6-5

CDR3nt: TGTGCCAGCAGTGAAGCGCTCATCGGGACGTGGTATCTCTATGGCTACACCTTC
CDR3aa: CASSEALIGTWYLYGYTF
d_gene: NA
j_gene: TRBJ1-2
abundance: NA
v_gene: TRBV6-1

CDR3nt: TGTGCCAGCAGTGAAGAGGGGGGTGGCAATCAGCCCCAGCATTTT
CDR3aa: CASSEEGGGNQPQHF
d_gene: NA
j_gene: TRBJ1-5
abundance: NA
v_gene: TRBV2

CDR3nt: TGTGCCAGCAGTGCCTCGACAGGGTCTGGAAACACCATATATTTT
CDR3aa: CASSASTGSGNTIYF
d_gene: TRBD1
j_gene: TRBJ1-3
abundance: NA
v_gene: TRBV2

CDR3nt: TGCGCCAGCAGCCAGGGACAGGGACGTGAAAAACTGTTTTTT
CDR3aa: CASSQGQGREKLFF
d_gene: TRBD1
j_gene: TRBJ1-4
abundance: NA
v_gene: TRBV4-1

CDR3nt: TGTGCCACCAGCAGAGAGGTAGGGACGGGCTACGAGCAGTACTTC
CDR3aa: CATSREVGTGYEQYF
d_gene: NA
j_gene: TRBJ2-7
abundance: NA
v_gene: TRBV15

CDR3nt: TGTGCCAGCAGCTTAAAGGATTCGCGGGGGCCCTACGAGCAGTACTTC
CDR3aa: CASSLKDSRGPYEQYF
d_gene: NA
j_gene: TRBJ2-7
abundance: NA
v_gene: TRBV7-3

CDR3nt: TGCGCCCGCAGCCAAAGGGGGGAGGGTTTTCCTGGGGCCAACGTCCTGACTTTC
CDR3aa: CARSQRGEGFPGANVLTF
d_gene: NA
j_gene: TRBJ2-6
abundance: NA
v_gene: TRBV4-1

CDR3nt: TGTGCCAGCCGGAGAACCGGGGAGCTGTTTTTT
CDR3aa: CASRRTGELFF
d_gene: NA
j_gene: TRBJ2-2
abundance: NA
v_gene: TRBV25-1

CDR3nt: TGTGCCACCAGCAGGGGGACTAGCGGGAGGAATGAGCAGTTCTTC
CDR3aa: CATSRGTSGRNEQFF
d_gene: TRBD2
j_gene: TRBJ2-1
abundance: NA
v_gene: TRBV15

CDR3nt: TGTGCCAGCAGCTTGGTCCTAGCGGGAGCTTCCTACGAGCAGTACTTC
CDR3aa: CASSLVLAGASYEQYF
d_gene: TRBD2
j_gene: TRBJ2-7
abundance: NA
v_gene: TRBV5-4

CDR3nt: TGTGCCAGCAGCTCCCCAATGAATAATTCACCCCTCCACTTT
CDR3aa: CASSSPMNNSPLHF
d_gene: NA
j_gene: TRBJ1-6
abundance: once
v_gene: TRBV5-4

CDR3nt: TGCGCCAGCAGCGTGGGACAGGGGGAAAACACCATATATTTT
CDR3aa: CASSVGQGENTIYF
d_gene: TRBD1
j_gene: TRBJ1-3
abundance: NA
v_gene: TRBV5-1

CDR3nt: TGTGCCAGCAGCGCGGACAGGACCTATGGCTACACCTTC
CDR3aa: CASSADRTYGYTF
d_gene: TRBD1
j_gene: TRBJ1-2
abundance: once
v_gene: TRBV5-4

CDR3nt: TGTGCCAGCAGTTATAAAGGGGGGCCTAACAATGAGCAGTTCTTC
CDR3aa: CASSYKGGPNNEQFF
d_gene: NA
j_gene: TRBJ2-1
abundance: NA
v_gene: TRBV6-2/TRBV6-3

CDR3nt: TGTGCCAGCAGCTTAGGGTACTCGAACACTGAAGCTTTCTTT
CDR3aa: CASSLGYSNTEAFF
d_gene: NA
j_gene: TRBJ1-1
abundance: NA
v_gene: TRBV5-5

CDR3nt: TGCAGCGTTGAAAGTATGGGTGGGGGGGTAGCTTTCTTT
CDR3aa: CSVESMGGGVAFF
d_gene: NA
j_gene: TRBJ1-1
abundance: NA
v_gene: TRBV29-1

CDR3nt: TGTGCCAGCGCGGCACCGACCTATGGCTACACCTTC
CDR3aa: CASAAPTYGYTF
d_gene: NA
j_gene: TRBJ1-2
abundance: NA
v_gene: TRBV21-1

CDR3nt: TGTGCCAGCAGTTTTGTGGAGGGGGCGGGTTACGAGCAGTACTTC
CDR3aa: CASSFVEGAGYEQYF
d_gene: NA
j_gene: TRBJ2-7
abundance: NA
v_gene: TRBV27

CDR3nt: TGCGCCAGCAGCCAAGATGAGGACGGCGCACGGAACACCATATATTTT
CDR3aa: CASSQDEDGARNTIYF
d_gene: NA
j_gene: TRBJ1-3
abundance: NA
v_gene: TRBV4-3

CDR3nt: TGTGCCAGCAGCTTAGAGCGGGACTCCTACAATGAGCAGTTCTTC
CDR3aa: CASSLERDSYNEQFF
d_gene: TRBD2
j_gene: TRBJ2-1
abundance: NA
v_gene: TRBV11-1

CDR3nt: TGTGCCAGCAGCCCGAGAAGGGGGTACGCAGATACGCAGTATTTT
CDR3aa: CASSPRRGYADTQYF
d_gene: NA
j_gene: TRBJ2-3
abundance: NA
v_gene: TRBV7-2

CDR3nt: TGTGCCAGCAGTGAACTGGGTGGGTCAGGGGGCGCAGATACGCAGTATTTT
CDR3aa: CASSELGGSGGADTQYF
d_gene: TRBD1
j_gene: TRBJ2-3
abundance: NA
v_gene: TRBV6-1

CDR3nt: TGCGCCAGTTCCCTAGAGGAGTACTCTGGAAACACCATATATTTT
CDR3aa: CASSLEEYSGNTIYF
d_gene: NA
j_gene: TRBJ1-3
abundance: once
v_gene: TRBV5-1

CDR3nt: TGTGCCAGCAGCTCCTGGGGGGCCGCGAACACCGGGGAGCTGTTTTTT
CDR3aa: CASSSWGAANTGELFF
d_gene: NA
j_gene: TRBJ2-2
abundance: NA
v_gene: TRBV7-7

CDR3nt: TGTGCCAGCAGCTTACGGGCGTGGATTAGCCGGGGTGACGCCAAAAACATTCAGTACTTC
CDR3aa: CASSLRAWISRGDAKNIQYF
d_gene: NA
j_gene: TRBJ2-4
abundance: once
v_gene: TRBV7-8